The 21 T cell receptor beta chains given below trace back to one sample, sequenced in a study of T cells in Graves' hyperthyroidism and ophthalmopathy. TCR beta CDR3 sequences were amplified from RNA transcripts. HTBI primers were used for first-round RT-PCR of the TCR CDR3. MiXCR was run by TCRdb on the multiplex PCR reads, yielding one entry per CDR3 protein. The table has roughly 660,000 distinct CDR3 sequences, 15% to 20% seen once. Material: blood. Receptor source: a man aged 45-65 years with Graves' hyperthyroidism.

This chain joins TRBV30 and TRBJ1-2; D possibly corresponds to TRBD1 (5 bases). The germline gives CDR1 GTSNPN, CDR2 SVGIG (reference sequence). This CDR3 spans 12 amino acids. V was pared by 1 base and J by 5 bases, with 8 bases between. CDR3 residues: CAWSASGYGYTF. The DNA of the CDR3 is TGTGCCTGGAGTGCGTCAGGGTATGGCTACACCTTC.

This rearrangement joins TRBV9 to TRBJ1-4; D is possibly TRBD1 (5 bases). Trimming shortened V by 3 bases and J by 2 bases, and 8 bases separated the two germline ends. The CDR3 consists of 14 residues. Germline V gene data show CDR1 as SGDLS and CDR2 as YYNGEE. The CDR3 nucleotides are TGTGCCAGCAGCGCGACAGTCACTAATGAAAAACTGTTTTTT. Translation: CASSATVTNEKLFF. Filled out from reference TRBV9 and TRBJ1-4, the complete variable domain reads DSGVTQTPKHLITATGQRVTLRCSPRSGDLSVYWYQQSLDQGLQFLIQYYNGEERAKGNILERFSAQQFPDLHSELNLSSLELGDSALYFCASSATVTNEKLFFGSGTQLSVL.

This clonotype was counted ten times or more. This chain links TRBV2 with TRBJ2-7; 8 bases line up with TRBD2. In germline, CDR1 is SNHLY, CDR2 FYNNEI. The V gene end was trimmed by 8 bases and the J gene end by 2 bases; junction bases not matched to a gene: 2. This CDR3 has 12 residues. The CDR3 loop reads CASRREAYEQYF. The CDR3 DNA reads as TGTGCCAGCCGGCGGGAGGCCTACGAGCAGTACTTC.

This clonotype was seen repeatedly, ten times or more. A single base separates this from a much larger clone, so it may be a read error. The gene calls are TRBV28 and TRBJ1-2; no clear D. The CDR3 spans 11 residues. Germline CDR1 reads MDHEN; CDR2 reads SYDVKM. V was shortened by 5 bases and J by 2 bases, with 3 bases between the two germline ends. The CDR3 DNA follows: TGTGCCAGCAGTACAAACTATGGCTACACCTTC. It translates to CASSTNYGYTF.

A few counts support this clonotype. One base away lies a much larger clone, so this may be a sequencing read error. The chain couples TRBV5-1 to TRBJ1-5, with unresolved D. Germline CDR1 SGHRS, CDR2 YFSETQ. Trimming took 0 bases from V and 1 from J, leaving 5 bases between them. The CDR3 covers 14 residues. The CDR3 DNA reads TGCGCCAGCAGCTTGGACATGAGCAATCAGCCCCAGCATTTT. Amino acid sequence: CASSLDMSNQPQHF.

The rearrangement joins TRBV4-1 to TRBJ2-1; D possibly matches TRBD1 or TRBD2 (6 bases each). The CDR3 is 15 residues long. Germline CDR1 reads MGHRA; CDR2 reads YSYEKL. V was clipped by 2 bases and J by 8 bases, with 16 bases between them. In DNA form, the CDR3 reads TGCGCCAGCAGCCAAAGGAGGGGGAGAAGCTATGAGCAGTTCTTC. Translation: CASSQRRGRSYEQFF.

The chain uses TRBV18 and TRBJ2-7, with 7 bases fitting TRBD2. The CDR3 runs to 16 residues. J was trimmed by 5 bases and V by 8 bases; bases with no gene match: 18. Germline-derived CDR1 and CDR2 are KGHSH and LQKENI. The CDR3 region is CASLHKAGATANEQYF. CDR3 nucleotides: TGTGCCAGCCTCCACAAGGCGGGAGCTACAGCTAACGAGCAGTACTTC.

The chain joins TRBV6-1 to TRBJ2-7; 14 bases align to TRBD2. The CDR3 contains 18 residues. V gave up 7 bases and J gave up 0 bases; unmatched junction bases: 11. CDR1 and CDR2 from the germline V gene are MNHNS and SASEGT. The CDR3 loop is CASTKRGTSGSVSYEQYF. The CDR3 nucleotides read TGTGCCAGCACAAAACGGGGGACTAGCGGGAGCGTCTCCTACGAGCAGTACTTC.

The chain's CDR3 is CASSQGRALSGNTIYF. The CDR3 DNA follows: TGTGCCAGCAGCCAGGGTAGGGCGCTCTCTGGAAACACCATATATTTT. This chain uses TRBV3-1 with TRBJ1-3; D is unclear. V lost 3 bases and J lost 0, with 12 bases in between. The CDR3 totals 16 residues. Germline CDR1 reads LGHDT; CDR2 reads YNNKEL (reference sequence).

V usage is TRBV12-5 and J usage is TRBJ2-3, with 10 nucleotides matching TRBD2. Per germline, CDR1 LGHNT and CDR2 FRNRAP. The V and J ends lost 9 bases and 5 bases, in that order; junction bases with no gene match: 11. The CDR3 covers 15 residues. The chain's CDR3 is CASSTQREGIDTQYF. CDR3 nucleotides: TGTGCTAGCTCAACCCAGCGGGAGGGTATAGATACGCAGTATTTT.

The V call is TRBV12-3 or TRBV12-4, the J call TRBJ2-7; 8 nucleotides match TRBD2. Losses at the gene ends were 7 bases for V and 3 bases for J; bases not matched to a gene: 11. CDR3 length: 15 residues. The CDR3 loop reads CASTLGRAGVYEQYV. CDR3 DNA sequence: TGTGCCAGCACCCTGGGACGAGCGGGGGTCTACGAGCAGTACGTC.

J is TRBJ2-7 and V is TRBV4-3; 9 bases agree with TRBD1. The CDR3 spans 16 residues. Germline loops: CDR1 LGHNA, CDR2 YSLEER. V lost 0 bases and J lost 4; bases outside the gene matches: 7. DNA for the CDR3: TGCGCCAGCAGCCAAGATAACAGGGGGCCCCCATACGAGCAGTACTTC. This gives the protein CASSQDNRGPPYEQYF.

V and J are TRBV20-1 and TRBJ2-1, with 8 bases lining up with TRBD2. Germline-derived CDR1 and CDR2 are DFQATT and SNEGSKA (reference sequence). With 5 bases clipped from V and 4 bases from J, the junction kept 10 bases outside the gene matches. This CDR3 region has 15 residues. DNA for the CDR3: TGCAGTGCTCGACGGTTAGCGGGATTGTACAATGAGCAGTTCTTC. It specifies CSARRLAGLYNEQFF.

This clonotype has a handful of counts. This chain joins TRBV7-9 and TRBJ1-2, with a possible D match to TRBD1 (6 bases). The V end lost 9 bases, the J end lost 10 bases, and 24 bases lay between the germline ends. The germline V gene encodes CDR1 SEHNR and CDR2 FQNEAQ (reference sequence). The CDR3 sequence is 14 residues long. CDR3 residues: CASQTGGPMESYTF. The CDR3 DNA sequence: TGTGCCAGTCAAACGGGGGGCCCGATGGAATCCTACACCTTC.

There are many counts of this clonotype. The chain employs TRBV5-1 and TRBJ2-7; TRBD2 matches 9 bases. Germline CDR1 SGHRS, CDR2 YFSETQ. Trimming removed 0 bases from V and 6 bases from J; junction bases left unmatched: 7. The CDR3 covers 15 residues. CDR3 protein: CASSLGTSGFGEQYF. As DNA, the CDR3 is TGCGCCAGCAGCTTGGGCACTAGCGGGTTCGGCGAGCAGTACTTC.

This clonotype has ten or more counts. The chain has TRBV11-2 and TRBJ2-7, with 7 bases fitting TRBD1. Trimming at V came to 5 bases and at J to 3 bases, leaving 4 bases not matched to a gene. There are 13 residues in the CDR3. CDR1 and CDR2 from the germline V gene are SGHAT and FQNNGV. CDR3: CASSKGQNYEQYF. CDR3 nucleotides: TGTGCCAGCAGCAAGGGACAGAACTACGAGCAGTACTTC.

This clonotype has at least ten counts. In nucleotides, the CDR3 is TGTGCCAGCAGCTTAGATGCAGGGGGGCCTGAAGCTTTCTTT. Protein sequence: CASSLDAGGPEAFF. The chain links TRBV7-9 to TRBJ1-1, with TRBD1 matching over 7 bases. With 1 base clipped from V and 6 bases from J, the junction kept 5 bases outside the gene matches. The length of the CDR3 is 14 residues. Germline CDR1 SEHNR, CDR2 FQNEAQ (reference sequence).

This clonotype has ten or more counts. The J gene is TRBJ1-5, the V gene TRBV12-3 or TRBV12-4; the D gene is possibly TRBD1 (5 bases). Trimming left V 8 bases short and J 5 bases short, with 13 bases between. This CDR3 spans 13 amino acids. The CDR3 spells CASVPGNYQPQHF. The CDR3 DNA sequence: TGTGCCAGCGTCCCAGGGAATTATCAGCCCCAGCATTTT.

This clonotype was detected only a few times. The gene calls are TRBV5-1 and TRBJ2-7; the match to TRBD2 covers 11 bases. The V segment lost 2 bases and the J segment 6 bases; nucleotides outside the gene matches: 4. The CDR3 covers 14 residues. Germline CDR1 is SGHRS and CDR2 is YFSETQ. The CDR3 bases are TGCGCCAGCAGCTTTACTAGCGGGAGCCCCGAGCAGTACTTC. Protein sequence: CASSFTSGSPEQYF.

This clonotype was detected ten times or more. The chain recombines TRBV27 with TRBJ2-7; TRBD2 agrees at 7 bases. Per the germline V gene, CDR1 is MNHEY and CDR2 is SMNVEV (reference sequence). The CDR3 has 14 residues. Germline trimming cut 3 bases from V and 4 bases from J; bases unmatched to any gene: 6. Here the CDR3 reads CASSFRSSGYEQYF. The CDR3 DNA is TGTGCCAGCAGTTTCCGGTCTAGCGGATACGAGCAGTACTTC.

This clonotype was counted at least ten times. The chain couples TRBV5-1 to TRBJ1-1, with 9 bases matching TRBD1. The germline CDR1 and CDR2 sequences are SGHRS and YFSETQ. The CDR3 is 18 residues long. Trimming cost V 1 base and J 1 base; bases outside gene matches: 11. The CDR3 DNA reads TGCGCCAGCAGCTTGAGGCCGGGGGACAGGGCAAAGAACACTGAAGCTTTCTTT. This sequence encodes CASSLRPGDRAKNTEAFF.